The source of this T cell receptor (beta chain) is a study of response to subunit inactivated influenza vaccine. Findings and limits, study-wide: Authors proposed each seasonal influenza vaccination draws in few new T cells.

TCRdb independently ran MiXCR on the RT-PCR reads; one entry per CDR3 protein. This table has around 500,000 distinct CDR3 sequences, approximately 11% appearing once. The V and J ends lost 6 bases and 4 bases respectively, with 11 bases between them. Germline V gives CDR1 DFQATT, CDR2 SNEGSKA (reference sequence). The CDR3 contains 12 residues. In regard to this clonotype: No antigen is known for it.

The chain uses TRBV20-1 and TRBJ2-3; D is perhaps TRBD1 (6 bases). This clonotype originated in a man aged 45-65 years who received an inactivated influenza vaccine. Material: PBMCs from blood, obtained about 6 weeks after vaccination. DNA for the CDR3: TGCAGTGCGAGGGGGATACCAGATACGCAGTATTTT. Translation gives CSARGIPDTQYF.